Only a few counts were recorded for the clone carrying this T cell receptor beta chain. Antigen unknown. This sample is part of a study of identical twins. Germline V gives CDR1 SGDLS, CDR2 YYNGEE. The CDR3 loop spans 14 amino acids. V lost 1 base and J 6 bases, leaving 10 bases between the germline ends. A universal primer site was created by template switching, with the cDNA bearing unique molecular identifiers. TCRdb analysed the 5' RACE reads with MiXCR anew, one entry per CDR3 protein. Of 350,000 or so distinct CDR3 sequences in the sample, approximately 10% were seen once. Study-wide results and limits: For out-of-frame beta sequences, excess twin sharing was weaker.

This receptor was identified in a woman between 50 and 59 years old in good health. The sample comprised naive T cells sorted from blood. The chain is built from TRBV9 and TRBJ2-2; D perhaps matches TRBD1 (5 bases). The CDR3 reads CASSVSQGPGELFF. In nucleotides, the CDR3 is TGTGCCAGCAGCGTATCGCAGGGCCCCGGGGAGCTGTTTTTT. The full variable domain, its missing parts supplied by reference TRBV9 and TRBJ2-2, is DSGVTQTPKHLITATGQRVTLRCSPRSGDLSVYWYQQSLDQGLQFLIQYYNGEERAKGNILERFSAQQFPDLHSELNLSSLELGDSALYFCASSVSQGPGELFFGEGSRLTVL.